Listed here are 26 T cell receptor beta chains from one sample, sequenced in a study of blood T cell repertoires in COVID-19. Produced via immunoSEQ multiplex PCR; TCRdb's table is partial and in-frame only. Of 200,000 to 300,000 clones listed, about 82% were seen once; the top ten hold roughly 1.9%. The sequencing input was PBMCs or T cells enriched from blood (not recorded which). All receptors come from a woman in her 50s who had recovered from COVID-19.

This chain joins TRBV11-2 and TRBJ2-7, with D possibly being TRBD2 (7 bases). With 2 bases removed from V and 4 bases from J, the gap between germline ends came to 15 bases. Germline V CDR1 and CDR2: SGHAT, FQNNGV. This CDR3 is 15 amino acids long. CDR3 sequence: CASSLLRGRVYEQYF. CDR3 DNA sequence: TGTGCCAGCAGCTTACTAAGGGGGAGGGTATACGAGCAGTACTTC.

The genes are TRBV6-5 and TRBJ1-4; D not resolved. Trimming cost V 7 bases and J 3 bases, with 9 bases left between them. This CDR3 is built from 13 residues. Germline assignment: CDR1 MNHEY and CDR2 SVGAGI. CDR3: CASKYGANEKLFF. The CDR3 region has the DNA TGTGCCAGCAAATACGGGGCTAATGAAAAACTGTTTTTT.

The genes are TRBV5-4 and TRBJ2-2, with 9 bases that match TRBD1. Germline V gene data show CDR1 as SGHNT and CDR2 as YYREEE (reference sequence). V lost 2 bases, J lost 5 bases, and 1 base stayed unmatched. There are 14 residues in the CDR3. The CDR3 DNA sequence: TGTGCCAGCAGCTTTGACAGGGGGACCGGGGAGCTGTTTTTT. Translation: CASSFDRGTGELFF.

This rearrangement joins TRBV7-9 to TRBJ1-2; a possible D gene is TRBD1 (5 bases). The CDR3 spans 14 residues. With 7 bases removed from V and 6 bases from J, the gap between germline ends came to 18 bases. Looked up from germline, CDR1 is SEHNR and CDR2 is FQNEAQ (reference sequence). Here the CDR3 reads CASTLGGVINGYTF. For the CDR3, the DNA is TGTGCCAGCACTTTGGGGGGAGTTATTAATGGCTACACCTTC.

The CDR3 nucleotides are TGTGCCAGCAGCCAAGATCGCGGGTCGGCGAGGAATACGCAGTATTTT. This translates into CASSQDRGSARNTQYF. The chain combines TRBV14 with TRBJ2-3, with D perhaps TRBD2 (5 bases). The V gene lost 0 bases and the J gene lost 7 bases, with 17 bases spanning the gap. CDR1 and CDR2 from the germline V gene are SGHDN and FVKESK. The CDR3 covers 16 residues.

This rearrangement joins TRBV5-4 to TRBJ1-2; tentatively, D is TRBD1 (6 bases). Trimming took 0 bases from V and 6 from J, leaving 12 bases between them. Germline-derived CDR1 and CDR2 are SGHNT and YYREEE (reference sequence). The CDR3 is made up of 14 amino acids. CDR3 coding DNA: TGTGCCAGCAGCTTGGACGGGGGGCGGAATGGCTACACCTTC. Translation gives CASSLDGGRNGYTF.

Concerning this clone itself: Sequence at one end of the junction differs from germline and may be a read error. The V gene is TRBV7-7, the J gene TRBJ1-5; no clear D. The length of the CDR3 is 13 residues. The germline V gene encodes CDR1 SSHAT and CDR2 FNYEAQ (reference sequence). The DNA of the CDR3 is TGTGCTAGCAGCGTCGACATAAATCAGCCCCAGCATTTT. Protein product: CASSVDINQPQHF.

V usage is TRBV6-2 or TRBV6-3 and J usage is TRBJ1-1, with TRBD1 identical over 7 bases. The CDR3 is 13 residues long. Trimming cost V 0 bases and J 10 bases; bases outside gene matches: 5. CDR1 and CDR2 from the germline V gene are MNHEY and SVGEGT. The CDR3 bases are TGTGCCAGCAGTTACTCGATTGGACAGGTAGCTTTCTTT. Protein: CASSYSIGQVAFF.

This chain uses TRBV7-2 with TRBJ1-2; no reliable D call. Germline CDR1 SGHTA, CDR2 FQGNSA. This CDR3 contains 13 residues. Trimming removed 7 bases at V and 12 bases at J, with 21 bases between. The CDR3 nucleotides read TGTGCCAGCACCGCTTCGATCCCACAGACGAACACCTTC. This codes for CASTASIPQTNTF.

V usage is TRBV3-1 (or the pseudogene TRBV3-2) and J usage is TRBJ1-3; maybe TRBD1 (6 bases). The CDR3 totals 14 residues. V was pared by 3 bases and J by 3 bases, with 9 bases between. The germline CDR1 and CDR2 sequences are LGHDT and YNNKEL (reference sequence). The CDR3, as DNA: TGTGCCAGCAGCCAGAGGACAGTTGGAAACACCATATATTTT. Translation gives CASSQRTVGNTIYF.

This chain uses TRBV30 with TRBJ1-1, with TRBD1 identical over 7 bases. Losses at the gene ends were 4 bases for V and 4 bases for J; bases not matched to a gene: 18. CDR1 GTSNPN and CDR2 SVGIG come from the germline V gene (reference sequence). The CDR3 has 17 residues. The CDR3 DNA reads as TGTGCCTGGAAACACGGTCTGAGGGGGCGCTCTGGCACTGAAGCTTTCTTT. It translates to CAWKHGLRGRSGTEAFF.

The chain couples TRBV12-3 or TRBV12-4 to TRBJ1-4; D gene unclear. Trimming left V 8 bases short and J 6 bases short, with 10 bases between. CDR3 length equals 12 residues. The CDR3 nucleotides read TGTGCCAGCCAACGAGGCTATGAAAAACTGTTTTTT. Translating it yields CASQRGYEKLFF.

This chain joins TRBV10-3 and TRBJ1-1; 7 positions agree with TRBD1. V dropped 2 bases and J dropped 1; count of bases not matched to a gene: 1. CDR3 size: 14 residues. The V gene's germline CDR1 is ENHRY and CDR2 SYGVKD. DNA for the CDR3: TGTGCCATCAGTGAGAGGGGGCAGAACACTGAAGCTTTCTTT. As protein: CAISERGQNTEAFF.

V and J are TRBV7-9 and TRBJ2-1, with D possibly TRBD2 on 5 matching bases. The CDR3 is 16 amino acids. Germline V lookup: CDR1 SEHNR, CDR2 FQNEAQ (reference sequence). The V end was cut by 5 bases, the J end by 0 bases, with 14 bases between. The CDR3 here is CASSPKRSGSYNEQFF. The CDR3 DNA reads TGTGCCAGCAGCCCAAAGCGGAGCGGCTCCTACAATGAGCAGTTCTTC.

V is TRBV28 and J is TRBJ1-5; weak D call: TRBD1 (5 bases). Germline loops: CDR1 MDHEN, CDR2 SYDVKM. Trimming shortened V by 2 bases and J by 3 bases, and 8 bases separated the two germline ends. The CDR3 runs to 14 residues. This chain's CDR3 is CASSLGGNNQPQHF. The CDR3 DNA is TGTGCCAGCAGTTTAGGGGGGAACAATCAGCCCCAGCATTTT.

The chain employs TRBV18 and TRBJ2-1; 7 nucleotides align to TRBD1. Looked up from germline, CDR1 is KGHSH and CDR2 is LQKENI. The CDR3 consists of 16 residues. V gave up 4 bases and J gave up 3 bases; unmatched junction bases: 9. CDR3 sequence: CASSRSRDRVYNEQFF. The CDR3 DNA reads TGTGCCAGCTCACGAAGCCGGGACAGAGTCTACAATGAGCAGTTCTTC.

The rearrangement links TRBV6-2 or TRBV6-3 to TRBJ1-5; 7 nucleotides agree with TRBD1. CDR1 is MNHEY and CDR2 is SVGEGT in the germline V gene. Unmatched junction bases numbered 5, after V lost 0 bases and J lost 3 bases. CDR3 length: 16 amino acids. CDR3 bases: TGTGCCAGCAGTTACTCGATGACAGGGCCCAATCAGCCCCAGCATTTT. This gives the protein CASSYSMTGPNQPQHF.

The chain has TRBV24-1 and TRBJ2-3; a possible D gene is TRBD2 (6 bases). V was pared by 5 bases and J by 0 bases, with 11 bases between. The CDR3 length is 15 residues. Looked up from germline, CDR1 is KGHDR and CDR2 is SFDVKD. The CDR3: CATSGLAPSTDTQYF. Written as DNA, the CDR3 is TGTGCCACCAGTGGGCTAGCGCCTAGCACAGATACGCAGTATTTT.

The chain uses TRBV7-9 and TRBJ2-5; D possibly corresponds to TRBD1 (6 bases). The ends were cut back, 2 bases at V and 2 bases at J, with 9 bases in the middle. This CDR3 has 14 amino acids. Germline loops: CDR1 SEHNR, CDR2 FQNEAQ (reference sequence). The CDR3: CASSLTRGQETQYF. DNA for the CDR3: TGTGCCAGCAGCTTAACCAGGGGACAAGAGACCCAGTACTTC.

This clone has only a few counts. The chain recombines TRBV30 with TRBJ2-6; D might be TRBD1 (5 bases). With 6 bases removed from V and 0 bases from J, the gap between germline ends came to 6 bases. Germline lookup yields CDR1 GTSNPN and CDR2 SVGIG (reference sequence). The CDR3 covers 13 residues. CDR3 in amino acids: CACDSSGANVLTF. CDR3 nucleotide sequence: TGTGCCTGCGACAGCTCTGGGGCCAACGTCCTGACTTTC. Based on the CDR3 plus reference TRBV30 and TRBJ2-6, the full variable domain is SQTIHQWPATLVQPVGSPLSLECTVEGTSNPNLYWYRQAAGRGLQLLFYSVGIGQISSEVPQNLSASRPQDRQFILSSKKLLLSDSGFYLCACDSSGANVLTFGAGSRLTVL.

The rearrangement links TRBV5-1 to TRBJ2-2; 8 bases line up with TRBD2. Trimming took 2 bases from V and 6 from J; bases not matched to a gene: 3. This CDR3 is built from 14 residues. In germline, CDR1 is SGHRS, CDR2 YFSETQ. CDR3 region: CASSFVGRAGELFF. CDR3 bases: TGCGCCAGCAGCTTTGTCGGGAGGGCCGGGGAGCTGTTTTTT.

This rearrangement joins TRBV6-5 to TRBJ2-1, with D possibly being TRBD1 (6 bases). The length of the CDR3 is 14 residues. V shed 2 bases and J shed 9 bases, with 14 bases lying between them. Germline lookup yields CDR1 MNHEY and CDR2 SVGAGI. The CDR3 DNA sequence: TGTGCCAGCAGTTACCCCGGGGACATGGTTGAGCAGTTCTTC. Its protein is CASSYPGDMVEQFF.

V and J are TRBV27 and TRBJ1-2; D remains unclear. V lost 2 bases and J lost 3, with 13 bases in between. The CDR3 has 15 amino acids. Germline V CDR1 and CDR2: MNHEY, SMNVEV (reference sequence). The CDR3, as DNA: TGTGCCAGCAGTTTAGGCAACAGTGGGTACTATGGCTACACCTTC. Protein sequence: CASSLGNSGYYGYTF.

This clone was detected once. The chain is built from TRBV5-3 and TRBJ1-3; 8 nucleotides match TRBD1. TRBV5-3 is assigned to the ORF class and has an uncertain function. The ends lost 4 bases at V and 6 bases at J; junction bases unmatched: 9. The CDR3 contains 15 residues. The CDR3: CARSRKQGVENTIYF. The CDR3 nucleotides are TGTGCCAGAAGCCGGAAACAGGGGGTGGAAAACACCATATATTTT.

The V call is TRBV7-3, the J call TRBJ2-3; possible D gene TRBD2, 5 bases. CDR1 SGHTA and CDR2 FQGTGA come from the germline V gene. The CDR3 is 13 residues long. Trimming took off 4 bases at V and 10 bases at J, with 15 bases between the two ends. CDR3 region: CASSSQGTGAQYF. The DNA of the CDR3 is TGTGCCAGCAGCTCACAAGGTACCGGGGCGCAGTATTTT.

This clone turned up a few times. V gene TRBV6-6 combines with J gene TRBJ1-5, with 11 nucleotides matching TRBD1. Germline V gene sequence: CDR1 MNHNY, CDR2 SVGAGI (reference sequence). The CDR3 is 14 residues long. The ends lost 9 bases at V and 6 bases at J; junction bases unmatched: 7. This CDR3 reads CASSGQGASQPQHF. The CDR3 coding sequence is TGTGCCAGTTCCGGACAGGGGGCTTCTCAGCCCCAGCATTTT.